The 19 T cell receptor beta chains below were found in one sample sequenced in a study of T cell changes during pregnancy in multiple sclerosis. Libraries were prepared by immunoSEQ multiplex PCR; TCRdb keeps only in-frame clonotypes and omits some of them. The sample lists approximately 97,000 clones, 91% occurring once. The sample in question was peripheral blood, obtained after pregnancy. The receptors here all came from a female donor in good health, enrolled as a control in a pregnancy study.

The rearrangement uses TRBV7-3 and TRBJ1-2; D is possibly TRBD1 (5 bases). The CDR3 extends over 13 amino acids. CDR1 is SGHTA and CDR2 is FQGTGA in the germline V gene. V lost 1 base and J 7 bases, leaving 10 bases between the germline ends. The CDR3 region has the DNA TGTGCCAGCAGCTTAAACGCGCAGGGTGGCTACACCTTC. Translated: CASSLNAQGGYTF. Drawing the rest from reference TRBV7-3 and TRBJ1-2, the complete variable domain is GAGVSQTPSNKVTEKGKYVELRCDPISGHTALYWYRQSLGQGPEFLIYFQGTGAADDSGLPNDRFFAVRPEGSVSTLKIQRTERGDSAVYLCASSLNAQGGYTFGSGTRLTVV.

The J gene is TRBJ2-7, the V gene TRBV4-3; 7 nucleotides match TRBD1. Germline assignment: CDR1 LGHNA and CDR2 YSLEER. The ends lost 1 base at V and 0 bases at J; junction bases unmatched: 3. The CDR3 is 15 amino acids. The CDR3 reads CASSQGRDSSYEQYF. The CDR3 DNA is TGCGCCAGCAGCCAAGGCCGGGACAGCTCCTACGAGCAGTACTTC.

The chain is built from TRBV7-8 and TRBJ1-1; D gene ambiguous. V dropped 6 bases and J dropped 0 bases, with 17 bases sitting between them. Germline CDR1 reads SGHVS; CDR2 reads FQNEAQ. This CDR3 is built from 16 residues. The CDR3 nucleotides are TGTGCCAGCAGTCGAGAGGCGCCGATGGTGAACACTGAAGCTTTCTTT. Protein sequence: CASSREAPMVNTEAFF.

The CDR3 loop reads CASSVDRGDTEAFF. CDR3 DNA: TGTGCCAGCAGTGTGGACAGGGGGGACACTGAAGCTTTCTTT. The J gene is TRBJ1-1, the V gene TRBV6-1, with 10 bases aligning to TRBD1. J was trimmed by 3 bases and V by 4 bases; bases with no gene match: 2. The CDR3 is 14 residues long. CDR1 is MNHNS and CDR2 is SASEGT in the germline V gene.

The count of this clone is one. The V call is TRBV7-6, the J call TRBJ1-1; a possible D gene is TRBD1 (5 bases). CDR1 SGHVS and CDR2 FNYEAQ come from the germline V gene. Trimming took 1 base from V and 3 from J, leaving 15 bases between them. This CDR3 spans 16 amino acids. The CDR3 region is CASSLVRAGPYTEAFF. Here the CDR3 DNA reads TGTGCCAGCAGCTTAGTTCGGGCAGGGCCGTACACTGAAGCTTTCTTT.

The chain employs TRBV2 and TRBJ2-7, with TRBD1 matching 7 bases. The CDR3 has 13 residues. CDR1 and CDR2 from the germline V gene are SNHLY and FYNNEI. V gave up 6 bases and J gave up 0 bases; unmatched junction bases: 2. CDR3 in amino acids: CASSGDSSYEQYF. The CDR3 DNA is TGTGCCAGCAGCGGGGACAGCTCCTACGAGCAGTACTTC.

The CDR3 loop reads CAISDDSYSNQPQHF. CDR3 DNA sequence: TGTGCCATCAGTGACGACTCATATAGCAATCAGCCCCAGCATTTT. The chain has TRBV10-3 and TRBJ1-5, with unresolved D. The V gene's germline CDR1 is ENHRY and CDR2 SYGVKD. The CDR3 sequence is 15 residues long. Trimming took 3 bases from V and 0 from J, leaving 9 bases between them.

The genes are TRBV4-3 and TRBJ2-7, with D perhaps TRBD1 (6 bases). Per germline, CDR1 LGHNA and CDR2 YSLEER. The CDR3 spans 15 residues. V dropped 3 bases and J dropped 0 bases, with 12 bases sitting between them. In DNA, the CDR3 is TGCGCCAGCAGCCATCGCAGGGGCCTCTCCTACGAGCAGTACTTC. Protein: CASSHRRGLSYEQYF.

Note on this clone: Other DNA sequences of this sample code for an identical CDR3. This chain uses TRBV7-9 with TRBJ1-3; 7 nucleotides line up with TRBD1. CDR1 is SEHNR, CDR2 FQNEAQ, per germline (reference sequence). The CDR3 runs 15 residues. V lost 1 base to trimming and J lost 4 bases; unmatched junction nucleotides: 4. The CDR3 sequence is CASSLGTGVGNTIYF. DNA of the CDR3: TGTGCCAGCAGCTTAGGAACAGGGGTAGGAAACACCATATATTTT.

This clone was seen just once. The V and J genes are TRBV2 and TRBJ2-3, with D possibly being TRBD2 (5 bases). From germline, CDR1 is SNHLY and CDR2 FYNNEI. This CDR3 region has 14 residues. V was cut by 8 bases and J by 3 bases, with 15 bases left in between. The CDR3 sequence: CASREGRNTDTQYF. DNA for the CDR3: TGTGCCAGCCGGGAAGGCAGGAATACAGATACGCAGTATTTT. Filled out from reference TRBV2 and TRBJ2-3, the complete variable domain reads EPEVTQTPSHQVTQMGQEVILRCVPISNHLYFYWYRQILGQKVEFLVSFYNNEISEKSEIFDDQFSVERPDGSNFTLKIRSTKLEDSAMYFCASREGRNTDTQYFGPGTRLTVL.

This sequence joins TRBV14 and TRBJ2-7, with D possibly TRBD1 on 6 matching bases. The CDR3 totals 17 residues. V shed 0 bases and J shed 6 bases, with 21 bases lying between them. CDR1 SGHDN and CDR2 FVKESK come from the germline V gene. The CDR3 is CASSQESKVRQEGEQYF. The CDR3 bases are TGTGCCAGCAGCCAAGAGTCTAAGGTAAGACAGGAAGGCGAGCAGTACTTC. Full variable domain (outside the CDR3, taken from reference TRBV14 and TRBJ2-7): EAGVTQFPSHSVIEKGQTVTLRCDPISGHDNLYWYRRVMGKEIKFLLHFVKESKQDESGMPNNRFLAERTGGTYSTLKVQPAELEDSGVYFCASSQESKVRQEGEQYFGPGTRLTVT.

The chain combines TRBV4-1 with TRBJ2-7; TRBD2 aligns across 7 bases. This CDR3 contains 15 residues. The V gene's germline CDR1 is MGHRA and CDR2 YSYEKL. Trimming removed 3 bases from V and 2 bases from J; junction bases left unmatched: 7. Here the CDR3 reads CASSQPGGGPYEQYF. The CDR3 coding sequence is TGCGCCAGCAGCCAGCCTGGCGGGGGTCCCTACGAGCAGTACTTC.

The J gene is TRBJ1-1, the V gene TRBV15; tentative D call: TRBD1 (5 bases). V lost 1 base to trimming and J lost 5 bases, with 8 bases between them. CDR3 length: 13 amino acids. Germline CDR1 reads LNHNV; CDR2 reads YYDKDF (reference sequence). Here the CDR3 reads CATSRAGSTEAFF. The DNA of the CDR3 is TGTGCCACCAGCAGAGCAGGGTCGACTGAAGCTTTCTTT.

About this clone: The junction departs from germline at one end; a sequencing error may be responsible. The chain combines TRBV6-5 with TRBJ1-1; TRBD1 matches 7 bases. This CDR3 has 13 amino acids. The germline gives CDR1 MNHEY, CDR2 SVGAGI. CDR3 in DNA: TGTGCCAGCAGTTACAGGCTAAAGGGGGCGACGGAATTT. This translates into CASSYRLKGATEF.

The CDR3 reads CASSQEGQGSDTQYF. In DNA, the CDR3 is TGCGCCAGCAGCCAAGAAGGGCAGGGGTCAGATACGCAGTATTTT. The V and J genes are TRBV4-3 and TRBJ2-3, with D possibly matching TRBD1 (6 bases). Trimming shortened V by 0 bases and J by 4 bases, and 11 bases separated the two germline ends. Germline V gene data show CDR1 as LGHNA and CDR2 as YSLEER. The CDR3 length is 15 residues.

V gene TRBV10-2 combines with J gene TRBJ2-7, with 8 bases identical to TRBD2. The germline gives CDR1 WSHSY, CDR2 SAAADI. The ends lost 1 base at V and 0 bases at J; junction bases unmatched: 2. CDR3 length equals 15 residues. The CDR3 region has the DNA TGCGCCAGCAGTGAGTACGCGGGGGGCTCCTACGAGCAGTACTTC. Amino acid sequence: CASSEYAGGSYEQYF.

The gene calls are TRBV7-6 and TRBJ2-3; 12 positions agree with TRBD1. This CDR3 contains 14 residues. Per germline, CDR1 SGHVS and CDR2 FNYEAQ. Losses at the gene ends were 10 bases for V and 5 bases for J; bases not matched to a gene: 7. The CDR3 protein is CAIGGTGGIDTQYF. CDR3 bases: TGTGCCATAGGGGGGACAGGGGGCATAGATACGCAGTATTTT.

The chain combines TRBV6-6 with TRBJ2-2; TRBD2 matches 8 bases. The CDR3 length is 15 residues. Germline V gene lookup returns CDR1 MNHNY and CDR2 SVGAGI (reference sequence). V lost 5 bases and J lost 3; bases outside the gene matches: 5. The CDR3 is CASSVRGGDTGELFF. The CDR3 region has the DNA TGTGCCAGCAGTGTACGGGGGGGCGACACCGGGGAGCTGTTTTTT.

The chain joins TRBV2 to TRBJ1-1; unclear D gene. Trimming removed 5 bases from V and 2 bases from J, with 9 bases in between. The germline V gene encodes CDR1 SNHLY and CDR2 FYNNEI. The CDR3 totals 13 residues. The CDR3 loop reads CASSSYSNTEAFF. In DNA, the CDR3 is TGTGCCAGCAGTAGCTACTCAAACACTGAAGCTTTCTTT.